The T cell receptor (beta chain) under discussion was sequenced for a study of cytomegalovirus exposure and HLA in healthy donors. Study-level points and caveats: As a later analysis showed, a missense DCLRE1C variant was linked to trimming of TCR beta V- and J-genes. The authors confirmed in vitro that a few CMV-associated chains were specific for CMV antigens.

This clone came up once. As yet, its antigen is unknown. The CDR3 has 17 residues. Germline CDR1 SGHTA, CDR2 FQGNSA. J gave up 7 bases and V 1 base, and 8 bases lay outside the gene matches. PCR primers comprised 60 Vbeta and 13 Jbeta primers. Some clones are missing from TCRdb's copy, which holds only in-frame ones; the method was immunoSEQ multiplex PCR. Among 100,000 to 150,000 clones listed, over 60% were seen once. Specimen: PBMCs. This chain links TRBV7-2 with TRBJ2-5; TRBD2 matches 14 bases. The TCR comes from a female donor in good health and CMV-seropositive. CDR3 nucleotides: TGTGCCAGCAGCTTAGTGGGGACTAGCGGGAGCCTGGTGACCCAGTACTTC. Amino acid sequence: CASSLVGTSGSLVTQYF.